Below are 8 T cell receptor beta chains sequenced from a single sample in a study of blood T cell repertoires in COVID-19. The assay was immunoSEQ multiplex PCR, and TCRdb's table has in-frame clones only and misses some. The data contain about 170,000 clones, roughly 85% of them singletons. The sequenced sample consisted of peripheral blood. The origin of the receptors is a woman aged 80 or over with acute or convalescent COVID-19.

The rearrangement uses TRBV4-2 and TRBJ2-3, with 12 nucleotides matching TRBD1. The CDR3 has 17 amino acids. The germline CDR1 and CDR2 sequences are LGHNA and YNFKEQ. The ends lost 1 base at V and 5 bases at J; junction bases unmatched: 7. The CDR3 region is CASSQVRGQGAGDTQYF. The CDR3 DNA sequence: TGTGCCAGCAGCCAAGTCCGGGGACAGGGGGCAGGAGATACGCAGTATTTT.

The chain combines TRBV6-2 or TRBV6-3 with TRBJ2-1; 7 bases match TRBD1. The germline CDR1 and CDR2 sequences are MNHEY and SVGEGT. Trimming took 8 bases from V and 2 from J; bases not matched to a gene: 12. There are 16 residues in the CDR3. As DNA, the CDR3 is TGTGCCAGCCGCCCACCGTGGCAGGGGGCCTACAATGAGCAGTTCTTC. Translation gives CASRPPWQGAYNEQFF.

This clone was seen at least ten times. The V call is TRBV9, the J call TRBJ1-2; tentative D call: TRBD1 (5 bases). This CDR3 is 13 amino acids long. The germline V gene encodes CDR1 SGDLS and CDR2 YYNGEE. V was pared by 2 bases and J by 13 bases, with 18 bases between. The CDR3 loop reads CASSVGQLDSRTF. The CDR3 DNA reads TGTGCCAGCAGCGTCGGTCAGCTCGACAGCCGCACCTTC.

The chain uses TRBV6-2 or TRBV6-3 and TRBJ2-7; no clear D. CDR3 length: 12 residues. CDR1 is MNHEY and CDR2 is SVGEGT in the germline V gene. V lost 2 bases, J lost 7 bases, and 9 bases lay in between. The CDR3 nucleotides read TGTGCCAGCAGTTACCCCTTTCGGGAGCAGTACTTC. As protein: CASSYPFREQYF.

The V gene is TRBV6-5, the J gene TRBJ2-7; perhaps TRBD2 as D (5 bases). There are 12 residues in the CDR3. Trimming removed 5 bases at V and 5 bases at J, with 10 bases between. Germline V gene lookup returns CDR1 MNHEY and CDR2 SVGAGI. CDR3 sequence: CASSPWENEQYF. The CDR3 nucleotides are TGTGCCAGCAGTCCTTGGGAGAACGAGCAGTACTTC.

CDR3 nucleotide sequence: TGTGCCAGCAGCGTGAACAGGGGGAACATAGGCTACACCTTC. This translates into CASSVNRGNIGYTF. The genes are TRBV13 and TRBJ1-2; 8 nucleotides align to TRBD1. The CDR3 extends over 14 amino acids. Germline CDR1 is PRHDT and CDR2 is FYEKMQ (reference sequence). With 5 bases clipped from V and 8 bases from J, the junction kept 10 bases outside the gene matches.

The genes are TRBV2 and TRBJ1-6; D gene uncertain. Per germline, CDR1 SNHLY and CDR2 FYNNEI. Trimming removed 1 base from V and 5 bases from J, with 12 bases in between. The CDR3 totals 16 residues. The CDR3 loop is CASSEVTVRNNSPLHF. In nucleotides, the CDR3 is TGTGCCAGCAGTGAAGTAACAGTACGGAATAATTCACCCCTCCACTTT. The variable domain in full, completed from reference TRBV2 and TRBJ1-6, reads EPEVTQTPSHQVTQMGQEVILRCVPISNHLYFYWYRQILGQKVEFLVSFYNNEISEKSEIFDDQFSVERPDGSNFTLKIRSTKLEDSAMYFCASSEVTVRNNSPLHFGNGTRLTVT.

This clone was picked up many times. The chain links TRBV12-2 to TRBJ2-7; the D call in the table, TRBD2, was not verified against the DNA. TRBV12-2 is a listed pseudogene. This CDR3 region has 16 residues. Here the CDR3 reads CASRLPGGTDLSEQYF. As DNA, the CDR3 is TGTGCAAGTCGCTTACCGGGAGGGACAGACCTCTCCGAGCAGTACTTC.